These T cell receptor beta chains were read from a single sample in a study of OX40 agonist ivuxolimab in advanced cancers. Sequencing used immunoSEQ multiplex PCR; TCRdb keeps in-frame clones, though not all of them. The sample records about 94,000 clones, 91% being singletons. Source: CD4+ or CD8+ T cells sorted from blood, taken in a trial of the OX40 agonist ivuxolimab. These receptors were collected from an adult with an advanced solid tumor such as melanoma, head and neck, liver or kidney cancer. The CDR3 runs from the conserved cysteine through the conserved F or W. A D gene is named only where the DNA matches it firmly. Only some rows state a clone size, as once, few, many or a class for expanded clones.

d_gene: -; len: 14; abundance: -; j_gene: TRBJ1-4; v_gene: TRBV11-3; CDR3nt: TGTGCCAGCAGCCTGACCGCCAGAGATGAAAAACTGTTTTTT; CDR3aa: CASSLTARDEKLFF
d_gene: TRBD1; len: 13; abundance: -; j_gene: TRBJ2-2; v_gene: TRBV18; CDR3nt: TGTGCCAGCAGCGGACAGGGCACCGGGGAGCTGTTTTTT; CDR3aa: CASSGQGTGELFF
d_gene: TRBD1; len: 15; abundance: -; j_gene: TRBJ2-3; v_gene: TRBV4-3; CDR3nt: TGCGCCAGCAGCCGGGACAGGGCGAGCACAGATACGCAGTATTTT; CDR3aa: CASSRDRASTDTQYF
d_gene: -; len: 14; abundance: -; j_gene: TRBJ1-2; v_gene: TRBV28; CDR3nt: TGTGCCAGCAGTCCCCACCGGACCGTCCAGGGCTACACCTTC; CDR3aa: CASSPHRTVQGYTF
d_gene: -; len: 14; abundance: -; j_gene: TRBJ1-4; v_gene: TRBV10-3; CDR3nt: TGTGCCATCAGAGAGACCATACTTAATGAAAAACTGTTTTTT; CDR3aa: CAIRETILNEKLFF
d_gene: -; len: 14; abundance: once; j_gene: TRBJ2-1; v_gene: TRBV7-2; CDR3nt: TGTGCCAGCAGCTTAGTGAGGACCTACAATGAGCAGTTCTTC; CDR3aa: CASSLVRTYNEQFF
d_gene: -; len: 11; abundance: once; j_gene: TRBJ2-7; v_gene: TRBV20-1; CDR3nt: TGCAGTGCTAGCCGGGAGAGGGAGCAGTACTTC; CDR3aa: CSASREREQYF
d_gene: TRBD1; len: 16; abundance: -; j_gene: TRBJ1-5; v_gene: TRBV19; CDR3nt: TGTGCCAGTAGTTCCGGGACAGGGGAGGGCAATCAGCCCCAGCATTTT; CDR3aa: CASSSGTGEGNQPQHF
d_gene: -; len: 14; abundance: -; j_gene: TRBJ2-7; v_gene: TRBV5-1; CDR3nt: TGCGCCAGCAGCTTGGGGGGCGCGTTGACCGAGCAGTACTTC; CDR3aa: CASSLGGALTEQYF
d_gene: -; len: 13; abundance: few; j_gene: TRBJ1-1; v_gene: TRBV14; CDR3nt: TGTGCCAGCAGCTGGACCCGGGGTTCTGAAGCTTTCTTT; CDR3aa: CASSWTRGSEAFF
d_gene: TRBD2; len: 18; abundance: -; j_gene: TRBJ2-3; v_gene: TRBV5-1; CDR3nt: TGCGCCAGCAGCCGCGGGACTAGCGGGGGCTTCAGCACAGATACGCAGTATTTT; CDR3aa: CASSRGTSGGFSTDTQYF
d_gene: -; len: 16; abundance: -; j_gene: TRBJ2-3; v_gene: TRBV18; CDR3nt: TGTGCCAGCTCACCTATGACAGGTCGGGGCCTAAGTACGCAGTATTTT; CDR3aa: CASSPMTGRGLSTQYF
d_gene: -; len: 15; abundance: -; j_gene: TRBJ2-1; v_gene: TRBV5-4; CDR3nt: TGTGCCAGCAGCCCTGACAGAGGTCGGAACAGTGAGCAGTTCTTC; CDR3aa: CASSPDRGRNSEQFF
d_gene: TRBD1; len: 16; abundance: -; j_gene: TRBJ1-2; v_gene: TRBV10-3; CDR3nt: TGTGCCATCAGTCCCAGGGGGCTTAATGATAGGTCTGGCTACACCTTC; CDR3aa: CAISPRGLNDRSGYTF
d_gene: TRBD2; len: 14; abundance: -; j_gene: TRBJ2-7; v_gene: TRBV6-5; CDR3nt: TGTGCCAGCAGCCGGACTAGCGGGAACTACGAGCAGTACTTC; CDR3aa: CASSRTSGNYEQYF
d_gene: TRBD2; len: 17; abundance: -; j_gene: TRBJ2-3; v_gene: TRBV25-1; CDR3nt: TGTGCCAGCAGTGAACACCTCGCGGGAGGGAGGACAGATACGCAGTATTTT; CDR3aa: CASSEHLAGGRTDTQYF
d_gene: -; len: 13; abundance: -; j_gene: TRBJ1-1; v_gene: TRBV30; CDR3nt: TGTGCCTGGTCCCGTCTCAGGGACACTGAAGCTTTCTTT; CDR3aa: CAWSRLRDTEAFF
d_gene: -; len: 15; abundance: -; j_gene: TRBJ1-6; v_gene: TRBV6-1; CDR3nt: TGTGCCAGCAGCAGAGGGTCTGGTTATAATTCACCCCTCCACTTT; CDR3aa: CASSRGSGYNSPLHF
d_gene: -; len: 15; abundance: -; j_gene: TRBJ2-1; v_gene: TRBV4-1; CDR3nt: TGCGCCAGCAGCCATCCTCTTACTCCCTACAATGAGCAGTTCTTC; CDR3aa: CASSHPLTPYNEQFF
d_gene: -; len: 17; abundance: once; j_gene: TRBJ1-3; v_gene: TRBV15; CDR3nt: TGTGCCACCAGCAGAGATATAATTGGGGGAACTGGAAACACCATATATTTT; CDR3aa: CATSRDIIGGTGNTIYF
d_gene: -; len: 12; abundance: -; j_gene: TRBJ2-1; v_gene: TRBV4-1; CDR3nt: TGCGCCAGCAGCCGGCCCTACAATGAGCAGTTCTTC; CDR3aa: CASSRPYNEQFF
d_gene: TRBD2; len: 15; abundance: once; j_gene: TRBJ2-3; v_gene: TRBV28; CDR3nt: TGTGCCAGCAGGAGACTAGCGGGAGATCAGGGTACGCAGTATTTT; CDR3aa: CASRRLAGDQGTQYF
d_gene: -; len: 16; abundance: -; j_gene: TRBJ2-3; v_gene: TRBV4-3; CDR3nt: TGCGCCAGCAGCCCGGCCATAGGGGGGCTGACAGATACGCAGTATTTT; CDR3aa: CASSPAIGGLTDTQYF